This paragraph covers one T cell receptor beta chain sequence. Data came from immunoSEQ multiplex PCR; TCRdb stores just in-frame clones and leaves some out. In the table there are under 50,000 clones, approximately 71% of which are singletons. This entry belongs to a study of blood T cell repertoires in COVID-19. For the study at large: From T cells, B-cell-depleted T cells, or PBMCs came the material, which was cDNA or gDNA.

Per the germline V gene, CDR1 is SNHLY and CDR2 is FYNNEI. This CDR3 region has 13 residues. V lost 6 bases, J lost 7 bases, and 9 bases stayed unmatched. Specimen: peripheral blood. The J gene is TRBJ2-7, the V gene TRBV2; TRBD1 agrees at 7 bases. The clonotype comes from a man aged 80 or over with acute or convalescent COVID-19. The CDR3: CASRGDSAWEQYF. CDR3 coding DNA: TGTGCCAGCAGGGGGGACAGTGCCTGGGAGCAGTACTTC. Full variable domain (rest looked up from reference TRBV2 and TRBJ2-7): EPEVTQTPSHQVTQMGQEVILRCVPISNHLYFYWYRQILGQKVEFLVSFYNNEISEKSEIFDDQFSVERPDGSNFTLKIRSTKLEDSAMYFCASRGDSAWEQYFGPGTRLTVT.